These 3 T cell receptor beta chains were all obtained from the same sample, sequenced in a study. MiXCR was run by TCRdb on the 5' RACE reads, yielding one entry per CDR3 protein. Of some 62,000 distinct CDR3 sequences in the sample, nearly 30% are singletons; the top ten hold 2% to 2.5%. The sample taken for sequencing was tumor-infiltrating naive CD4+ T cells sorted from the breast tumor. The sample's subset: naive CD4+ T cells, CD4+CD45RA+CD25-. The receptors shown here come from a female donor with breast cancer.

There are a few counts of this clonotype. The chain combines TRBV12-3 or TRBV12-4 with TRBJ1-5; 9 bases are shared with TRBD1. Trimming at V came to 5 bases and at J to 8 bases, leaving 10 bases not matched to a gene. This CDR3 is built from 15 residues. The CDR3 bases are TGTGCCAGCAGTCGTACCACAGGGGGCACGGAGCCCCAGCATTTT. It is translated as CASSRTTGGTEPQHF.

This clonotype was recorded a few times. This chain connects TRBV28 to TRBJ1-1; D is ambiguous. CDR1 MDHEN and CDR2 SYDVKM come from the germline V gene. The V and J ends lost 1 base and 2 bases respectively, with 17 bases between them. This CDR3 is built from 17 residues. Here the CDR3 DNA reads TGTGCCAGCAGTTTATCTACTCCATGGGGTGACAACACTGAAGCTTTCTTT. Protein: CASSLSTPWGDNTEAFF.

This clonotype was detected ten times or more. The V call is TRBV6-6, the J call TRBJ2-1; D is perhaps TRBD2 (6 bases). Germline V gene lookup returns CDR1 MNHNY and CDR2 SVGAGI (reference sequence). With 7 bases removed from V and 0 bases from J, the gap between germline ends came to 19 bases. The CDR3 loop spans 17 amino acids. This chain's CDR3 is CASTGGALTDSYNEQFF. The CDR3 DNA sequence: TGTGCCAGCACCGGGGGTGCTCTCACAGACTCCTACAATGAGCAGTTCTTC.